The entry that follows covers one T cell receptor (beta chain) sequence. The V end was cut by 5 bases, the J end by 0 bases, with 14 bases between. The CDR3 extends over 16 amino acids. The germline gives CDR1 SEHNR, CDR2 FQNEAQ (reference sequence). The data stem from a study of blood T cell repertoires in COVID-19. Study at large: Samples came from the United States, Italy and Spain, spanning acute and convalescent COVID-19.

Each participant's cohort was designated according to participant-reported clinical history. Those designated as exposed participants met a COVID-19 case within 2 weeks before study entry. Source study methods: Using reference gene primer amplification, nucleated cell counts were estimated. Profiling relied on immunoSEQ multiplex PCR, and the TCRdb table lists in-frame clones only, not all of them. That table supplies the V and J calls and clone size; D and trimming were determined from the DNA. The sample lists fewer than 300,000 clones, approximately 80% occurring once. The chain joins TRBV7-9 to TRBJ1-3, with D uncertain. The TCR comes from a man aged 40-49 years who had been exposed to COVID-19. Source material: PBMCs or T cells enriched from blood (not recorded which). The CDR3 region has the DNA TGTGCCAGCAGCCCCCAACTGGTGGTCTCTGGAAACACCATATATTTT. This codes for CASSPQLVVSGNTIYF.